This T cell receptor beta chain was recovered during a study of blood T cells in healthy people across ages. The authors ran a second PCR of about 7 to 12 cycles using a sample-barcoded 5' primer and a J-beta primer mix. TCRdb independently ran MiXCR on the 5' RACE reads; one entry per CDR3 protein. The sample has hundreds of thousands of distinct CDR3 sequences; approximately 48% are singletons. Per the germline V gene, CDR1 is SGHTA and CDR2 is FQGNSA. CDR3 size: 15 residues. J gave up 6 bases and V 5 bases, and 12 bases lay outside the gene matches. The TCR was taken from a man in his fifties or sixties in good health. V is TRBV7-2 and J is TRBJ1-1; 7 nucleotides agree with TRBD1. Sample: blood. CDR3 coding DNA: TGTGCCAGCAGCGTAACACAGGGGAGCGGCGCTGAAGCTTTCTTT. Translation: CASSVTQGSGAEAFF.